The clone carrying this TCR beta chain appeared many times. The source of the sample is a study of blood T cells in healthy people across ages. Germline V gene data show CDR1 as ENHRY and CDR2 as SYGVKD. This CDR3 contains 16 residues. V trimming: 5 bases; J trimming: 3 bases; junction bases outside the gene matches: 9. The amount of total RNA extracted per sample was at least 5.5 micrograms. It was with a sample-barcoded 5' primer and a J-beta primer mix that a second PCR of about 6 to 11 cycles was run. MiXCR was run by TCRdb on the 5' RACE reads, yielding one entry per CDR3 protein. In the table there are about 930,000 distinct CDR3 sequences, approximately 32% of which are singletons. These records were also assigned to another study, of T cells of mothers and their children.

The specimen sequenced was blood. The chain recombines TRBV10-3 with TRBJ2-1; 8 nucleotides match TRBD2. The source is a woman aged 40 to 50 in good health. This chain's CDR3 is CAISPPGLGDYNEQFF. CDR3 coding DNA: TGTGCCATCAGTCCTCCGGGACTAGGGGACTACAATGAGCAGTTCTTC.